This T cell receptor (beta chain) was documented in a study of blood T cells in healthy people across ages. General observations from the study: Long-lived donors carried more naive CD4+ cells and greater diversity than aged donors. The study found TCR beta diversity correlated strongly with naive T cell percentage.

This clonotype has a handful of counts. Its antigen is unidentified. The CDR3 is 15 amino acids. Germline CDR1 reads SGHTA; CDR2 reads FQGNSA. The germline V and J ends were trimmed by 3 bases and 3 bases, with 14 bases remaining between them. The authors ran a second PCR of roughly 6 to 12 cycles using a sample-barcoded 5' primer and a J-beta primer mix. One entry per CDR3 protein, called by TCRdb with MiXCR from the 5' RACE reads. The table lists around 1.5 million distinct CDR3 sequences, around 42% of them singletons. Sequencing was done on a sample of blood. V gene TRBV7-2 combines with J gene TRBJ2-5; unclear D gene. The TCR originated in a woman under 30 in good health. As DNA, the CDR3 is TGTGCCAGCAGCTTTTTCCCACAAACCGAAGAGACCCAGTACTTC. Translating it yields CASSFFPQTEETQYF.